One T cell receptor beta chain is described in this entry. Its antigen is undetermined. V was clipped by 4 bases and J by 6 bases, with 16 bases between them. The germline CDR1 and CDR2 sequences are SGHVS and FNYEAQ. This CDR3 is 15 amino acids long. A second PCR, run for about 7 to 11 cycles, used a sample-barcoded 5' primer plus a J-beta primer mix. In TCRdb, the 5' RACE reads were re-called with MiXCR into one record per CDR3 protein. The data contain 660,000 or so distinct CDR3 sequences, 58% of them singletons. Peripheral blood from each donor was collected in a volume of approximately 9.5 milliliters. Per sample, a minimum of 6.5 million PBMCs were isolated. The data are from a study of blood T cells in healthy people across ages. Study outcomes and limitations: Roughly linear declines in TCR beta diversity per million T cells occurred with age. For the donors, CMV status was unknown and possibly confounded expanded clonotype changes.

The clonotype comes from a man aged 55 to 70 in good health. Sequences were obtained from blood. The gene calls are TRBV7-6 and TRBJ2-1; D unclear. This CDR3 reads CASSSPPQEVNEQFF. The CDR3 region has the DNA TGTGCCAGCAGCTCCCCGCCCCAGGAAGTCAATGAGCAGTTCTTC.